These 21 T cell receptor beta chains originate from one sample sequenced in a study of blood T cell repertoires in COVID-19. This table comes from immunoSEQ multiplex PCR, and its TCRdb copy is limited to in-frame clones, with some not included. The sample consists of approximately 150,000 clones, roughly four fifths of them appearing once. The sequenced material came from peripheral blood. Receptors were obtained from a man between 70 and 80 years old who had recovered from COVID-19.

The genes are TRBV28 and TRBJ2-1; 16 positions agree with TRBD2. The length of the CDR3 is 16 residues. Germline CDR1 and CDR2: MDHEN and SYDVKM. The ends lost 11 bases at V and 8 bases at J; junction bases unmatched: 12. DNA for the CDR3: TGTGCCGGCGGGACTAGCGGGAGGGCCGGCTTAGATGAGCAGTTCTTC. It translates to CAGGTSGRAGLDEQFF.

This clone was seen more than once but under ten times. This chain joins TRBV5-4 and TRBJ2-7; maybe TRBD1 (7 bases). The germline V gene encodes CDR1 SGHNT and CDR2 YYREEE (reference sequence). The CDR3 runs to 13 residues. Between the trimmed V and J ends, which lost 2 bases and 5 bases, there was a span of 11 bases. The CDR3 here is CASSFQGGDEQYF. CDR3 nucleotides: TGTGCCAGCAGCTTTCAGGGGGGCGACGAGCAGTACTTC.

The chain employs TRBV7-2 and TRBJ1-5; no firm D call. Germline V gene data show CDR1 as SGHTA and CDR2 as FQGNSA. Trimming removed 4 bases from V and 6 bases from J, with 13 bases in between. This CDR3 has 14 residues. Here the CDR3 DNA reads TGTGCCAGCAGCTCAAATACGGGTCTTCAGCCCCAGCATTTT. Its protein product is CASSSNTGLQPQHF.

CDR3: CASSLTSGAQFGQFF. The CDR3 nucleotides read TGTGCCAGCAGCCTGACTAGCGGGGCCCAATTTGGGCAGTTCTTC. The genes are TRBV5-4 and TRBJ2-1; 11 bases agree with TRBD2. Per germline, CDR1 SGHNT and CDR2 YYREEE (reference sequence). Trimming at V came to 4 bases and at J to 12 bases, leaving 12 bases not matched to a gene. The CDR3 contains 15 residues.

A remark on this clone: This sample also contains other DNA sequences that code for the same CDR3. The chain is built from TRBV28 and TRBJ1-5, with TRBD1 matching over 8 bases. Trimming at V came to 6 bases and at J to 5 bases, leaving 6 bases not matched to a gene. CDR1 and CDR2 from the germline V gene are MDHEN and SYDVKM. The CDR3 loop spans 14 amino acids. Here the CDR3 DNA reads TGTGCCAGCAGCTCCGGACAGGGAGATCAGCCCCAGCATTTT. Protein: CASSSGQGDQPQHF.

The rearrangement uses TRBV4-3 and TRBJ2-1, with 11 bases fitting TRBD2. The CDR3 consists of 17 residues. The V and J ends lost 0 bases and 5 bases, in that order; junction bases with no gene match: 6. The germline V gene encodes CDR1 LGHNA and CDR2 YSLEER. The chain's CDR3 is CASSQDRSSGGNNEQFF. CDR3 nucleotides: TGCGCCAGCAGCCAAGATCGATCTAGCGGGGGGAACAATGAGCAGTTCTTC.

The chain carries TRBV7-2 and TRBJ2-7; D unclear. V lost 1 base, J lost 5 bases, and 12 bases lay in between. The CDR3 runs to 14 residues. Germline CDR1 and CDR2: SGHTA and FQGNSA. This CDR3 is CASSLDGVLHEQYF. The CDR3, as DNA: TGTGCCAGCAGCTTAGACGGAGTGCTCCACGAGCAGTACTTC.

The chain has TRBV29-1 and TRBJ1-2; the D gene is possibly TRBD1 (6 bases). CDR1 is SQVTM and CDR2 is ANQGSEA in the germline V gene. The CDR3 contains 13 residues. V gave up 7 bases and J gave up 8 bases, with 20 bases separating them. The CDR3 here is CSATGSSSRGYTF. For the CDR3, the DNA is TGCAGCGCTACAGGGTCGAGCAGCCGGGGCTACACCTTC.

V usage is TRBV10-3 and J usage is TRBJ1-5; no reliable D call. This CDR3 has 12 amino acids. Germline assignment: CDR1 ENHRY and CDR2 SYGVKD. V lost 4 bases and J 5 bases, leaving 6 bases between the germline ends. As DNA, the CDR3 is TGTGCCATCAGTGCCGGGGATCAGCCCCAGCATTTT. Translated, it gives CAISAGDQPQHF.

In DNA form, the CDR3 reads TGTGCCAGCAGTCCCGGGACTAGGGGTTCGAACACCGGGGAGCTGTTTTTT. Translating it yields CASSPGTRGSNTGELFF. This chain links TRBV28 with TRBJ2-2, with 8 bases that match TRBD2. Germline V CDR1 and CDR2: MDHEN, SYDVKM. With V trimmed by 5 bases and J by 0 bases, 8 bases remained unmatched. This CDR3 is built from 17 residues.

This chain links TRBV12-3 or TRBV12-4 with TRBJ2-3; D gene ambiguous. Trimming left V 5 bases short and J 7 bases short, with 13 bases between. The CDR3 contains 13 residues. CDR3 bases: TGTGCCAGCAGTCTACCCCCCCGTTATACGCAGTATTTT. Translating it yields CASSLPPRYTQYF.

Only a few counts were recorded for this clone. The gene calls are TRBV6-2 or TRBV6-3 and TRBJ1-2; D unclear. Trimming took off 5 bases at V and 4 bases at J, with 5 bases between the two ends. There are 11 residues in the CDR3. The germline V gene encodes CDR1 MNHEY and CDR2 SVGEGT. Written as DNA, the CDR3 is TGTGCCAGCAGTAACACCTATGGCTACACCTTC. Translating gives CASSNTYGYTF.

As DNA, the CDR3 is TGCAGCGTGGGGCGGGGAATGGGGCTGAACGGGGAGCTGTTTTTT. Translated: CSVGRGMGLNGELFF. This chain links TRBV29-1 with TRBJ2-2; D perhaps matches TRBD2 (6 bases). This CDR3 is built from 15 residues. Germline CDR1 reads SQVTM; CDR2 reads ANQGSEA. Trimming removed 6 bases at V and 7 bases at J, with 21 bases between.

This clone was detected once. This rearrangement joins TRBV7-8 to TRBJ2-3, with D perhaps matching TRBD2 (6 bases). The V gene's germline CDR1 is SGHVS and CDR2 FQNEAQ. The CDR3 sequence is 17 residues long. Trimming stripped 1 base from V and 3 bases from J, with 17 bases between. The CDR3 sequence: CASSLEQRLVFTDTQYF. CDR3 sequence (DNA): TGTGCCAGCAGCTTAGAGCAGCGACTAGTTTTTACAGATACGCAGTATTTT.

This chain connects TRBV6-5 to TRBJ2-5, with 9 nucleotides matching TRBD1. The V segment lost 6 bases and the J segment 5 bases; nucleotides outside the gene matches: 4. This CDR3 is 13 amino acids long. Germline CDR1 and CDR2: MNHEY and SVGAGI. This chain's CDR3 is CASRAGQGETQYF. The CDR3 DNA sequence: TGTGCCAGCAGGGCTGGACAGGGGGAGACCCAGTACTTC.

The chain links TRBV18 to TRBJ2-5; D unresolved. In germline, CDR1 is KGHSH, CDR2 LQKENI. This CDR3 region has 16 residues. V lost 1 base and J 4 bases, leaving 16 bases between the germline ends. The CDR3 nucleotides are TGTGCCAGCTCACCACGGTCGAGAGATCGATTAGAGACCCAGTACTTC. Encoded protein: CASSPRSRDRLETQYF. Together with reference TRBV18 and TRBJ2-5, the CDR3 gives the full variable domain: NAGVMQNPRHLVRRRGQEARLRCSPMKGHSHVYWYRQLPEEGLKFMVYLQKENIIDESGMPKERFSAEFPKEGPSILRIQQVVRGDSAAYFCASSPRSRDRLETQYFGPGTRLLVL.

The chain recombines TRBV19 with TRBJ2-1; TRBD2 agrees at 9 bases. The CDR3 has 16 amino acids. The ends lost 4 bases at V and 4 bases at J; junction bases unmatched: 8. Looked up from germline, CDR1 is LNHDA and CDR2 is SQIVND (reference sequence). CDR3 nucleotides: TGTGCCAGTAGTACAACTCCGCGGGGGGGGTACAATGAGCAGTTCTTC. Translated: CASSTTPRGGYNEQFF.

V and J are TRBV18 and TRBJ2-7; 10 bases are a match to TRBD1. Trimming cost V 3 bases and J 6 bases; bases outside gene matches: 8. CDR1 is KGHSH and CDR2 is LQKENI in the germline V gene. The CDR3 totals 15 residues. The CDR3 region has the DNA TGTGCCAGCTCACCTCCGGGACAGGGGAGAGGCGAGCAGTACTTC. Its protein is CASSPPGQGRGEQYF.

The chain recombines TRBV3-1 (or the pseudogene TRBV3-2) with TRBJ2-2; a weak D match, TRBD2 (5 bases). Trimming removed 1 base from V and 3 bases from J, with 9 bases in between. Looked up from germline, CDR1 is LGHDT and CDR2 is YNNKEL (reference sequence). The CDR3 has 15 residues. CDR3: CASSQGGIDTGELFF. Here the CDR3 DNA reads TGTGCCAGCAGCCAAGGAGGGATAGACACCGGGGAGCTGTTTTTT.

The V call is TRBV6-2 or TRBV6-3, the J call TRBJ1-5; 9 bases match TRBD1. The CDR3 extends over 15 amino acids. V lost 2 bases and J lost 9; bases outside the gene matches: 8. Germline V gene data show CDR1 as MNHEY and CDR2 as SVGEGT. The CDR3 bases are TGTGCCAGCAGTTACCTCGGACAGGGGACGTGGCCCCAGCATTTT. This translates into CASSYLGQGTWPQHF.

This rearrangement joins TRBV6-5 to TRBJ2-5; D is undetermined. Looked up from germline, CDR1 is MNHEY and CDR2 is SVGAGI. This CDR3 comprises 13 residues. Trimming took 8 bases from V and 3 from J, leaving 13 bases between them. The CDR3 here is CASRRWAKETQYF. CDR3 bases: TGTGCCAGCCGACGCTGGGCCAAAGAGACCCAGTACTTC.